This entry describes one TCR beta chain. As yet, its antigen is unknown. This record belongs to a study of shared clonotypes between healthy human individuals. Study findings and constraints: For sorted subsets, rarefaction showed incomplete sequencing despite large depth.

Assay: immunoSEQ multiplex PCR; the TCRdb copy retains only in-frame clones and omits some. The table includes about 1.5 million clones, approximately 98% detected once. The CDR3 totals 15 residues. Between the trimmed V and J ends, which lost 3 bases and 2 bases, there was a span of 14 bases. Germline loops: CDR1 KGHSH, CDR2 LQKENI. V usage is TRBV18 and J usage is TRBJ2-7; TRBD1 or TRBD2 may be the D gene (6 bases each). The clonotype was recovered from a man aged 25 to 40 in good health. The sample comprised naive CD4+ T cells sorted from blood. Subset defined: CD45RA+ positively selected. The CDR3 loop is CASSPQSGAAYEQYF. CDR3 DNA: TGTGCCAGCTCACCTCAATCGGGGGCAGCCTACGAGCAGTACTTC.